This T cell receptor beta chain was recovered during a study of blood T cell repertoires in COVID-19. As for the study in general: Both acute and convalescent COVID-19 samples were obtained from the United States, Italy and Spain. PBMCs, B-cell-depleted T cells, or T cells provided the cDNA or gDNA that made up the material.

Under the authors' procedure: Amplification of reference gene primers provided the estimated nucleated cell counts. The method was immunoSEQ multiplex PCR; TCRdb's version includes in-frame clones alone and lacks a portion of them. V, J and clone size derive from that table, while D and trimming were established from the DNA sequence. The table lists some 16,000 clones, roughly 80% of them singletons. The CDR3 loop spans 15 amino acids. Trimming took 1 base from V and 6 from J, leaving 12 bases between them. CDR1 MNHEY and CDR2 SVGAGI come from the germline V gene. This TCR came from a man at least 80 years old with active or convalescent COVID-19. Material for sequencing was peripheral blood. V is TRBV6-5 and J is TRBJ2-2; D might be TRBD1 (7 bases). The chain's CDR3 is CASSYFTGEAGELFF. The CDR3 region has the DNA TGTGCCAGCAGTTACTTTACAGGGGAGGCCGGGGAGCTGTTTTTT.